This passage covers 29 T cell receptor beta chains from one sample sequenced in a study of cytomegalovirus exposure and HLA in healthy donors. Primers for the PCR totalled 60 Vbeta and 13 Jbeta. Repertoires were generated with immunoSEQ multiplex PCR, while TCRdb's copy carries only in-frame clones and drops some. The sample totals about 46,000 clones. Sequenced input: PBMCs. The receptors derive from a woman in her 40s in good health and CMV-seronegative.

The V and J genes are TRBV28 and TRBJ2-7; 9 bases align to TRBD1. The germline gives CDR1 MDHEN, CDR2 SYDVKM. Losses at the gene ends were 5 bases for V and 4 bases for J; bases not matched to a gene: 9. The CDR3 spans 15 residues. CDR3 protein: CASSAPGQGMYEQYF. Written as DNA, the CDR3 is TGTGCCAGCAGTGCCCCGGGACAGGGTATGTACGAGCAGTACTTC.

The V and J genes are TRBV19 and TRBJ2-1; D might be TRBD1 (6 bases). Germline V gene lookup returns CDR1 LNHDA and CDR2 SQIVND (reference sequence). Deletions cut 4 bases from V and 6 bases from J, with 16 bases between. CDR3 size: 15 residues. The CDR3 reads CASSKGEKGLNEQFF. The CDR3 DNA reads TGTGCCAGTAGTAAGGGGGAGAAGGGCCTCAATGAGCAGTTCTTC.

The genes are TRBV7-2 and TRBJ1-1, with 7 bases identical to TRBD1. This CDR3 spans 15 amino acids. V was clipped by 4 bases and J by 3 bases; unmatched bases: 8. Germline-derived CDR1 and CDR2 are SGHTA and FQGNSA. The CDR3 loop reads CASSYDRVEYTEAFF. DNA for the CDR3: TGTGCCAGCAGCTACGACAGGGTTGAGTACACTGAAGCTTTCTTT.

Comments on this clone: One junction end disagrees with the germline gene, perhaps due to a read error. This rearrangement joins TRBV2 to TRBJ2-4; the match to TRBD1 covers 8 bases. The germline V gene has CDR1 SNHLY and CDR2 FYNNEI. The CDR3 runs to 11 residues. The DNA for the CDR3 is TGTGCCAGCAGTTCACCCGGACAGGGTGAGTTC. It yields the protein CASSSPGQGEF. The full variable domain, its missing parts supplied by reference TRBV2 and TRBJ2-4, is EPEVTQTPSHQVTQMGQEVILRCVPISNHLYFYWYRQILGQKVEFLVSFYNNEISEKSEIFDDQFSVERPDGSNFTLKIRSTKLEDSAMYFCASSSPGQGEFGAGTRLSVL.

This chain links TRBV5-1 with TRBJ2-2; a possible D gene is TRBD2 (7 bases). Trimming took off 5 bases at V and 3 bases at J, with 17 bases between the two ends. The germline gives CDR1 SGHRS, CDR2 YFSETQ. The CDR3 totals 16 residues. The CDR3 is CASRPWGGADTGELFF. CDR3 in DNA: TGCGCCAGCAGACCCTGGGGGGGCGCAGACACCGGGGAGCTGTTTTTT. The variable domain in full, with the rest retrieved from reference TRBV5-1 and TRBJ2-2, is KAGVTQTPRYLIKTRGQQVTLSCSPISGHRSVSWYQQTPGQGLQFLFEYFSETQRNKGNFPGRFSGRQFSNSRSEMNVSTLELGDSALYLCASRPWGGADTGELFFGEGSRLTVL.

The chain uses TRBV9 and TRBJ2-7; 8 nucleotides line up with TRBD1. This CDR3 is 16 amino acids long. V was pared by 4 bases and J by 6 bases, with 15 bases of the junction left unmatched. Germline lookup yields CDR1 SGDLS and CDR2 YYNGEE. This CDR3 is CASSTGGTGKLGEQYF. In DNA form, the CDR3 reads TGTGCCAGCAGCACAGGTGGGACAGGCAAATTGGGCGAGCAGTACTTC.

V gene TRBV11-2 combines with J gene TRBJ2-7; 7 nucleotides match TRBD2. Germline CDR1 and CDR2: SGHAT and FQNNGV. The CDR3 is 11 residues long. V trimming: 6 bases; J trimming: 4 bases; junction bases outside the gene matches: 0. The CDR3 DNA sequence: TGTGCCAGCAGGGGAGGGTACGAGCAGTACTTC. Protein: CASRGGYEQYF.

The chain employs TRBV2 and TRBJ2-5, with 11 bases aligning to TRBD1. The CDR3 length is 17 residues. V was pared by 5 bases and J by 4 bases, with 12 bases of the junction left unmatched. From germline, CDR1 is SNHLY and CDR2 FYNNEI. The CDR3: CASSYSPGTGGPETQYF. The CDR3 nucleotides are TGTGCCAGCAGTTATTCTCCCGGGACAGGGGGTCCAGAGACCCAGTACTTC. Full variable domain (rest looked up from reference TRBV2 and TRBJ2-5): EPEVTQTPSHQVTQMGQEVILRCVPISNHLYFYWYRQILGQKVEFLVSFYNNEISEKSEIFDDQFSVERPDGSNFTLKIRSTKLEDSAMYFCASSYSPGTGGPETQYFGPGTRLLVL.

The chain joins TRBV7-9 to TRBJ2-7; 9 nucleotides line up with TRBD1. Looked up from germline, CDR1 is SEHNR and CDR2 is FQNEAQ (reference sequence). Germline trimming cut 1 base from V and 5 bases from J; bases unmatched to any gene: 3. The CDR3 extends over 14 amino acids. The CDR3 nucleotides are TGTGCCAGCAGCTTAGGACAGGGGGTCGACGAGCAGTACTTC. Protein sequence: CASSLGQGVDEQYF.

About this clone: A read error may account for a junction end that differs from germline. The chain has TRBV5-1 and TRBJ2-7; D is possibly TRBD1 (6 bases). The germline gives CDR1 SGHRS, CDR2 YFSETQ. This CDR3 contains 12 residues. The CDR3 loop is CASSPDSFSMDF. The CDR3 region has the DNA TGCGCCAGCAGCCCGGACAGCTTCAGCATGGACTTC.

The J gene is TRBJ1-4, the V gene TRBV28; TRBD1 matches 9 bases. After removal of 2 bases from V and 5 bases from J, the junction contained 3 bases not matched to a gene. The CDR3 contains 15 residues. CDR1 is MDHEN, CDR2 SYDVKM, per germline. The CDR3 protein is CASSLGQGRNEKLFF. The CDR3 nucleotides are TGTGCCAGCAGTTTAGGACAGGGGAGAAATGAAAAACTGTTTTTT.

This chain links TRBV28 with TRBJ2-7; 8 bases are a match to TRBD1. Trimming cost V 10 bases and J 0 bases; bases outside gene matches: 5. The V gene's germline CDR1 is MDHEN and CDR2 SYDVKM. There are 13 residues in the CDR3. CDR3 residues: CATMGQDSYEQYF. DNA for the CDR3: TGTGCCACTATGGGACAGGACTCCTACGAGCAGTACTTC.

The chain employs TRBV10-3 and TRBJ2-6; TRBD1 agrees at 10 bases. CDR1 is ENHRY and CDR2 is SYGVKD in the germline V gene. The CDR3 loop spans 16 amino acids. V was clipped by 4 bases and J by 2 bases; unmatched bases: 2. The CDR3 is CAISGQGAAGANVLTF. CDR3 DNA: TGTGCCATCAGTGGACAGGGGGCGGCTGGGGCCAACGTCCTGACTTTC.

CDR3 in amino acids: CASSLGRRRGNTIYF. In nucleotides, the CDR3 is TGTGCCAGCAGCCTGGGGAGAAGACGAGGAAACACCATATATTTT. V gene TRBV6-5 combines with J gene TRBJ1-3; D unclear. The V end lost 6 bases, the J end lost 4 bases, and 16 bases lay between the germline ends. The V gene's germline CDR1 is MNHEY and CDR2 SVGAGI. The CDR3 spans 15 residues.

The chain joins TRBV28 to TRBJ1-3, with D tentatively TRBD1 (5 bases). The CDR3 has 15 amino acids. Per germline, CDR1 MDHEN and CDR2 SYDVKM. The ends were cut back, 6 bases at V and 4 bases at J, with 16 bases in the middle. The CDR3 coding sequence is TGTGCCAGCAGGTCCCCGGGCAGGGTGGGAAACACCATATATTTT. Translated, it gives CASRSPGRVGNTIYF.

The rearrangement uses TRBV11-3 and TRBJ2-1, with 12 nucleotides matching TRBD2. Germline-derived CDR1 and CDR2 are SGHNT and YENEEA. This CDR3 spans 16 amino acids. Unmatched junction bases numbered 11, after V lost 5 bases and J lost 9 bases. For the CDR3, the DNA is TGTGCCAGCAGCCGCACCCTAGCGGGAGGGCGAGGTGAGCAGTTCTTC. Amino acids: CASSRTLAGGRGEQFF.

The V and J genes are TRBV30 and TRBJ1-4, with 9 bases fitting TRBD1. The CDR3 covers 15 residues. V was pared by 3 bases and J by 8 bases, with 10 bases of the junction left unmatched. In germline, CDR1 is GTSNPN, CDR2 SVGIG (reference sequence). CDR3 in amino acids: CAWRRWDRVGEKLFF. DNA for the CDR3: TGTGCCTGGAGGAGATGGGACAGGGTAGGGGAAAAACTGTTTTTT.

This chain links TRBV6-5 with TRBJ1-1; D may be TRBD1 (5 bases). V was pared by 7 bases and J by 3 bases, with 12 bases between. Germline loops: CDR1 MNHEY, CDR2 SVGAGI. CDR3 size: 13 residues. Written as DNA, the CDR3 is TGTGCCAGCACTCAAAGGGGCGACACTGAAGCTTTCTTT. This codes for CASTQRGDTEAFF.

This chain joins TRBV9 and TRBJ2-7; 9 bases fit TRBD1. The V gene end was trimmed by 2 bases and the J gene end by 4 bases; junction bases not matched to a gene: 4. Germline V gene data show CDR1 as SGDLS and CDR2 as YYNGEE. The CDR3 is 14 residues long. CDR3 loop: CASSVRDRVYEQYF. The CDR3 bases are TGTGCCAGCAGCGTGAGGGACAGGGTGTACGAGCAGTACTTC.

J is TRBJ2-7 and V is TRBV5-1, with D unclear. Germline CDR1 SGHRS, CDR2 YFSETQ. V was shortened by 0 bases and J by 2 bases, with 9 bases between the two germline ends. The CDR3 runs to 14 residues. The CDR3 coding sequence is TGCGCCAGCAGCTTGGCAGGTGAAACCTACGAGCAGTACTTC. Translated: CASSLAGETYEQYF.

This chain uses TRBV19 with TRBJ1-5; tentatively, D is TRBD1 (6 bases). This CDR3 spans 14 amino acids. Trimming took off 3 bases at V and 11 bases at J, with 17 bases between the two ends. Germline CDR1 is LNHDA and CDR2 is SQIVND (reference sequence). The CDR3 region is CASSIRGGGGAQHF. The CDR3 nucleotides read TGTGCCAGTAGTATTCGAGGGGGGGGTGGAGCCCAGCATTTT.

This chain connects TRBV28 to TRBJ1-5, with D perhaps TRBD1 (6 bases). CDR1 is MDHEN, CDR2 SYDVKM, per germline. This CDR3 has 15 residues. The V and J ends lost 6 bases and 1 base respectively, with 13 bases between them. Here the CDR3 DNA reads TGTGCCAGCAGCCGATCCAGGGGAAGCAATCAGCCCCAGCATTTT. Encoded protein: CASSRSRGSNQPQHF.

The V call is TRBV9, the J call TRBJ1-1; weak D call: TRBD1 (5 bases). CDR1 is SGDLS and CDR2 is YYNGEE in the germline V gene. CDR3 length: 12 amino acids. V was cut by 3 bases and J by 5 bases, with 8 bases left in between. This chain's CDR3 is CASSGGGTEAFF. For the CDR3, the DNA is TGTGCCAGCAGCGGGGGGGGGACTGAAGCTTTCTTT. Variable domain in full (rest from reference TRBV9 and TRBJ1-1): DSGVTQTPKHLITATGQRVTLRCSPRSGDLSVYWYQQSLDQGLQFLIQYYNGEERAKGNILERFSAQQFPDLHSELNLSSLELGDSALYFCASSGGGTEAFFGQGTRLTVV.

The chain joins TRBV7-3 to TRBJ2-5, with 7 bases lining up with TRBD2. Per the germline V gene, CDR1 is SGHTA and CDR2 is FQGTGA. V lost 4 bases and J lost 6; bases outside the gene matches: 8. The CDR3 consists of 14 residues. As DNA, the CDR3 is TGTGCCAGCAGCTCGGGCGCGGGGGTGCAGACCCAGTACTTC. This translates into CASSSGAGVQTQYF.

This rearrangement joins TRBV7-9 to TRBJ2-4; TRBD2 aligns across 12 bases. With V trimmed by 1 base and J by 4 bases, 2 bases remained unmatched. Germline CDR1 is SEHNR and CDR2 is FQNEAQ (reference sequence). The CDR3 runs to 16 residues. The CDR3 loop is CASSLGLAGGKNIQYF. In DNA form, the CDR3 reads TGTGCCAGCAGCTTAGGGCTAGCGGGAGGGAAAAACATTCAGTACTTC.

This chain uses TRBV5-1 with TRBJ1-1; weak D call: TRBD1 (5 bases). Trimming took off 5 bases at V and 1 base at J, with 15 bases between the two ends. Germline V gives CDR1 SGHRS, CDR2 YFSETQ. The CDR3 has 15 residues. CDR3 in DNA: TGCGCCAGCAGGGCTCGGCAGGGCCAGAACACTGAAGCTTTCTTT. Its translation is CASRARQGQNTEAFF.

V is TRBV7-6 and J is TRBJ2-3, with 7 bases matching TRBD2. The length of the CDR3 is 16 residues. V lost 7 bases, J lost 0 bases, and 10 bases stayed unmatched. Germline V lookup: CDR1 SGHVS, CDR2 FNYEAQ. The CDR3: CASMLMAGESTDTQYF. In DNA form, the CDR3 reads TGTGCCAGCATGCTAATGGCGGGAGAGAGCACAGATACGCAGTATTTT.

The chain links TRBV11-3 to TRBJ2-7; 7 nucleotides line up with TRBD1. Germline V gene data show CDR1 as SGHNT and CDR2 as YENEEA. This CDR3 has 14 amino acids. Germline trimming cut 5 bases from V and 5 bases from J; bases unmatched to any gene: 9. CDR3 nucleotides: TGTGCCAGCAGCCCGCGGACAGGTGTGGACGAGCAGTACTTC. Encoded protein: CASSPRTGVDEQYF.

V usage is TRBV6-5 and J usage is TRBJ2-1; TRBD1 might be the D (5 bases). Germline V gene data show CDR1 as MNHEY and CDR2 as SVGAGI. The CDR3 is 14 amino acids. Trimming stripped 2 bases from V and 5 bases from J, with 10 bases between. The CDR3 nucleotides read TGTGCCAGCAGTTACAGGGGCGTGGACAATGAGCAGTTCTTC. It encodes CASSYRGVDNEQFF.